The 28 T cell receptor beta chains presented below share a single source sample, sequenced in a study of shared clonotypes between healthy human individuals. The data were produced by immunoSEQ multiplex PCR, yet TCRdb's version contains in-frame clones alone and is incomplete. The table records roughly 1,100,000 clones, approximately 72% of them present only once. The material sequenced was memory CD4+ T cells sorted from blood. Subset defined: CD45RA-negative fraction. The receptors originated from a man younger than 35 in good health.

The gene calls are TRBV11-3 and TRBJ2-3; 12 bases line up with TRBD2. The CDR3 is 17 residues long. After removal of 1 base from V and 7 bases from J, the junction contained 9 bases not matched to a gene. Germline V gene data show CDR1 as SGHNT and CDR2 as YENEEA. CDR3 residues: CASSLGALAGGPNTQYF. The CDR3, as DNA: TGTGCCAGCAGCTTAGGTGCCCTAGCGGGAGGGCCGAATACGCAGTATTTT.

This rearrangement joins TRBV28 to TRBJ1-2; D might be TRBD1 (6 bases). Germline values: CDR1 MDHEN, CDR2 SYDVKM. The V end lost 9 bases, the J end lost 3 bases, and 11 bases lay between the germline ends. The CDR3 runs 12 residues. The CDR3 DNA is TGTGCCAGTCTAGGACAGTACTATGGCTACACCTTC. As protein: CASLGQYYGYTF.

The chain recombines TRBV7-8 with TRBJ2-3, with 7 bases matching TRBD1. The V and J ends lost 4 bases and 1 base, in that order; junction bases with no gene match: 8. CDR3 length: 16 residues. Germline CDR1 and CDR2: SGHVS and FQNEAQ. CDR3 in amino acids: CASSSIQGMGTDTQYF. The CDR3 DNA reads TGTGCCAGCAGCTCTATACAGGGGATGGGCACAGATACGCAGTATTTT.

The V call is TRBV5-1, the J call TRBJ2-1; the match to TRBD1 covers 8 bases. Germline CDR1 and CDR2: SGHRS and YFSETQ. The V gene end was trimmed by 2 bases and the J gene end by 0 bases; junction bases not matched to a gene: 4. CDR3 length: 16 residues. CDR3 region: CASSLQGVSSYNEQFF. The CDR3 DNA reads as TGCGCCAGCAGCTTACAGGGGGTCAGCTCCTACAATGAGCAGTTCTTC.

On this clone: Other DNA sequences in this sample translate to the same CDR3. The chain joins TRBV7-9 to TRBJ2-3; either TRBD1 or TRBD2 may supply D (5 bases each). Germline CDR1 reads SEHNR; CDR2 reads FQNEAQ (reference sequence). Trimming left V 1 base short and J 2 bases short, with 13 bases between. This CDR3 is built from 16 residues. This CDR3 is CASSLGSGTLTDTQYF. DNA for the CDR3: TGTGCCAGCAGCTTAGGATCAGGGACCCTCACAGATACGCAGTATTTT.

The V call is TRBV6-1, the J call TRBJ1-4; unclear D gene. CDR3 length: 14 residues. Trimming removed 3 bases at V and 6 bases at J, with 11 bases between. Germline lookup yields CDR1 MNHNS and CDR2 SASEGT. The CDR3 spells CASSDEGYHEKLFF. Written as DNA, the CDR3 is TGTGCCAGCAGTGACGAAGGGTATCATGAAAAACTGTTTTTT.

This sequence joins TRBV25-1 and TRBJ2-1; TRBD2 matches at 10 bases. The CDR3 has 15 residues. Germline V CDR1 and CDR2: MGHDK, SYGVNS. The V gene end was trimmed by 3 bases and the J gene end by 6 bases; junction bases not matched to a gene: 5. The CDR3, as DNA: TGTGCCAGCAGTGATCGGACTAGCGGCCGCAATGAGCAGTTCTTC. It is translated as CASSDRTSGRNEQFF.

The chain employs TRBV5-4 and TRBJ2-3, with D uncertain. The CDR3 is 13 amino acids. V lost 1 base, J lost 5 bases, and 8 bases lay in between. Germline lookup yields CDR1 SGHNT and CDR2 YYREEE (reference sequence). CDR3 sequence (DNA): TGTGCCAGCAGCTTGAACTGGGGAGATACGCAGTATTTT. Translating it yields CASSLNWGDTQYF.

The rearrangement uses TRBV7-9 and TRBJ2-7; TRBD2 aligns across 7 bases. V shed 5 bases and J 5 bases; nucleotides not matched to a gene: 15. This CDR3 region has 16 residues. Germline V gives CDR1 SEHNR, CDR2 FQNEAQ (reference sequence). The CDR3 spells CASSPRSTREWHEQYF. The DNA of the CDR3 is TGTGCCAGCAGCCCCCGAAGTACGCGGGAGTGGCACGAGCAGTACTTC. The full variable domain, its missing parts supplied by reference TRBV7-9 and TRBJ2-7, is DTGVSQNPRHKITKRGQNVTFRCDPISEHNRLYWYRQTLGQGPEFLTYFQNEAQLEKSRLLSDRFSAERPKGSFSTLEIQRTEQGDSAMYLCASSPRSTREWHEQYFGPGTRLTVT.

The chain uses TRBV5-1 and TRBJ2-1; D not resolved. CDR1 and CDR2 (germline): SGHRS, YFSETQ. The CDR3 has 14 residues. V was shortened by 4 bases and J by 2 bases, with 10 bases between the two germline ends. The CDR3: CASSRSEPYNEQFF. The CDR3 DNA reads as TGCGCCAGCAGCCGATCGGAACCCTACAATGAGCAGTTCTTC.

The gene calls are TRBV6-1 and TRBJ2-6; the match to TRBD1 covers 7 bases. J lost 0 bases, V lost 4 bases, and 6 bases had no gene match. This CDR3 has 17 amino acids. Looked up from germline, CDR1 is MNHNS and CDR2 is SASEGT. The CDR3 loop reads CASSVGQGVSGANVLTF. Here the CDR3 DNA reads TGTGCCAGCAGTGTGGGGCAGGGGGTCTCTGGGGCCAACGTCCTGACTTTC.

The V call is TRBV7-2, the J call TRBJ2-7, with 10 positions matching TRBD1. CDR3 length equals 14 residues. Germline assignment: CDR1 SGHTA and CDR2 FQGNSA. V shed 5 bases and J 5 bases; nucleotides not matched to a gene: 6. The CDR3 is CASSPTGGRHEQYF. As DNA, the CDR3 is TGTGCCAGCAGCCCGACAGGGGGCCGGCACGAGCAGTACTTC.

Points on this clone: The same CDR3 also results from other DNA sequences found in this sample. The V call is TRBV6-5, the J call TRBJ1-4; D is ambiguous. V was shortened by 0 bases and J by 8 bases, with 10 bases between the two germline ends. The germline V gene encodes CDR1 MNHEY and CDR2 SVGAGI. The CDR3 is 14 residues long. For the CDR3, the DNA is TGTGCCAGCAGTTACTCAGAGGGAAGAGAAAAACTGTTTTTT. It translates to CASSYSEGREKLFF.

In DNA, the CDR3 is TGTGCCAGCAGCTTAGACTACAGCCAAGAGACCCAGTACTTC. This codes for CASSLDYSQETQYF. The V call is TRBV7-9, the J call TRBJ2-5; D not certain. The CDR3 consists of 14 residues. V was shortened by 1 base and J by 1 base, with 7 bases between the two germline ends. Germline V gene sequence: CDR1 SEHNR, CDR2 FQNEAQ (reference sequence). Looking up the rest from reference TRBV7-9 and TRBJ2-5 gives the full variable domain: DTGVSQNPRHKITKRGQNVTFRCDPISEHNRLYWYRQTLGQGPEFLTYFQNEAQLEKSRLLSDRFSAERPKGSFSTLEIQRTEQGDSAMYLCASSLDYSQETQYFGPGTRLLVL.

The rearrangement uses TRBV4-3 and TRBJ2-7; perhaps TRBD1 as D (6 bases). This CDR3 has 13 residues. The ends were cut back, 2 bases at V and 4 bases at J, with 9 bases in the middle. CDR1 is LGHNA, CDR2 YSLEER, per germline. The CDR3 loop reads CASSQQQGYEQYF. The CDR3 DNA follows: TGCGCCAGCAGCCAACAACAGGGTTACGAGCAGTACTTC.

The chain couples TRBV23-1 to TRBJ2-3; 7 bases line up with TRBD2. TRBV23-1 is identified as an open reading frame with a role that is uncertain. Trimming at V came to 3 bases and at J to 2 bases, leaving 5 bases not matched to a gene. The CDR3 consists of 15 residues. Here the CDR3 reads CASSHGRGITDTQYF. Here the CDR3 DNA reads TGCGCCAGCAGTCACGGGCGGGGGATCACAGATACGCAGTATTTT.

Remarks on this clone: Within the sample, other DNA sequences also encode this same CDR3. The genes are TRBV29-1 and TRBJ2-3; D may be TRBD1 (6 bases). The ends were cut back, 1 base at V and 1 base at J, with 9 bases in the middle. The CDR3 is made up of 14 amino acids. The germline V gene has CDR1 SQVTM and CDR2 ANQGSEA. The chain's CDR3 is CSVEGGRGTDTQYF. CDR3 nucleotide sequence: TGCAGCGTTGAAGGGGGGCGGGGCACAGATACGCAGTATTTT.

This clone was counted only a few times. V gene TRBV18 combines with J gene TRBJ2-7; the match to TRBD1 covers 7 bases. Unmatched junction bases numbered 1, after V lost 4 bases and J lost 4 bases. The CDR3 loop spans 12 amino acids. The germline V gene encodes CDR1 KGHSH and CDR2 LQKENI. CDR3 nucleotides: TGTGCCAGCTCACAGGGGGCATACGAGCAGTACTTC. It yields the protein CASSQGAYEQYF.

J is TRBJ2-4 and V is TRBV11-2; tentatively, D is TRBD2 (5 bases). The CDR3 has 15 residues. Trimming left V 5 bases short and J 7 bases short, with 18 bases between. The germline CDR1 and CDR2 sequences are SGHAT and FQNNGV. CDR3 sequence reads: CASSQGPGGGNIQYF. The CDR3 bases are TGTGCCAGCAGCCAAGGCCCCGGCGGCGGGAACATTCAGTACTTC.

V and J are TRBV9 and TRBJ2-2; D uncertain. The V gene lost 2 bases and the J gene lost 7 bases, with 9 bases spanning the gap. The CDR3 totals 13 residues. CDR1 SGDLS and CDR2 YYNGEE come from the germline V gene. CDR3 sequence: CASSVRPDGELFF. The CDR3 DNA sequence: TGTGCCAGCAGCGTTAGACCGGACGGGGAGCTGTTTTTT.

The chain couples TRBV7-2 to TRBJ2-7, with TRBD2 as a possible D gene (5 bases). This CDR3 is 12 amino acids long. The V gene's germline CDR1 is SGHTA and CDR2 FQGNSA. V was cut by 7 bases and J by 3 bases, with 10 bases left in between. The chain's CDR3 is CASNKEGYEQYF. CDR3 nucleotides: TGTGCCAGCAACAAAGAGGGCTACGAGCAGTACTTC.

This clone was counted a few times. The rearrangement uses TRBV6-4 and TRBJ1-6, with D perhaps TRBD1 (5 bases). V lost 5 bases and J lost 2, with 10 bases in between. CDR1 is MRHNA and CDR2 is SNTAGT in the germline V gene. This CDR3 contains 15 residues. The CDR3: CASSPGDAYNSPLHF. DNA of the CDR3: TGTGCCAGCAGTCCGGGGGACGCCTATAATTCACCCCTCCACTTT.

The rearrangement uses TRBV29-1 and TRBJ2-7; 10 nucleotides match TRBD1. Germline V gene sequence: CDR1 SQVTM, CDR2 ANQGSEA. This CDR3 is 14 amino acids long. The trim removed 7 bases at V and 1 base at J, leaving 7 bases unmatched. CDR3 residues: CSAPPGQGSYEQYF. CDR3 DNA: TGCAGCGCCCCTCCGGGACAGGGGTCCTACGAGCAGTACTTC.

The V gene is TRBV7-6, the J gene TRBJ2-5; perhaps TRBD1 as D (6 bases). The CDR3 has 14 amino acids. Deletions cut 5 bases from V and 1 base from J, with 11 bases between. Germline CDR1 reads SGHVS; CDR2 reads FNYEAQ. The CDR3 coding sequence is TGTGCCAGCAGCCAGATGACAGGCCAAGAGACCCAGTACTTC. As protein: CASSQMTGQETQYF.

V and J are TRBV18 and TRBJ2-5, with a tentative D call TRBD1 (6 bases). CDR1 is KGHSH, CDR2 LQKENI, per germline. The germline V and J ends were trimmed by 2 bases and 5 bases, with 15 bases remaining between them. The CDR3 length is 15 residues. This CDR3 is CASSPITGIRETQYF. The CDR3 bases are TGTGCCAGCTCACCAATTACAGGGATTCGGGAGACCCAGTACTTC.

DNA of the CDR3: TGTGCCAGCAGCATCGACCGGGACTCCGGCTACACCTTC. It yields the protein CASSIDRDSGYTF. V usage is TRBV2 and J usage is TRBJ1-2; TRBD1 might be the D (5 bases). Germline-derived CDR1 and CDR2 are SNHLY and FYNNEI. The CDR3 has 13 residues. Trimming stripped 6 bases from V and 8 bases from J, with 16 bases between.

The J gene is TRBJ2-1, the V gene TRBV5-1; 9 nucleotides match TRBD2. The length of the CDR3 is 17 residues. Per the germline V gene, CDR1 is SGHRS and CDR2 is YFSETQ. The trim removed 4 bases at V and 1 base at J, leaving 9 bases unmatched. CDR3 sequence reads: CASSKGASGTSYNEQFF. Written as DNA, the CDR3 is TGCGCCAGCAGCAAGGGGGCTAGCGGGACGTCCTACAATGAGCAGTTCTTC. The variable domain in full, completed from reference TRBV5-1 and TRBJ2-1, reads KAGVTQTPRYLIKTRGQQVTLSCSPISGHRSVSWYQQTPGQGLQFLFEYFSETQRNKGNFPGRFSGRQFSNSRSEMNVSTLELGDSALYLCASSKGASGTSYNEQFFGPGTRLTVL.

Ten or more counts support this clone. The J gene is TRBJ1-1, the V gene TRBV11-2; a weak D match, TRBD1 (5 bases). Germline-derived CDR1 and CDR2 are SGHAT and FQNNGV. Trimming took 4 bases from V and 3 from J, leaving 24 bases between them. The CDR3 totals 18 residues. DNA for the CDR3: TGTGCCAGCAGCTATGATTCTTTCTTTGGGGCAGGAGACACTGAAGCTTTCTTT. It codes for CASSYDSFFGAGDTEAFF.